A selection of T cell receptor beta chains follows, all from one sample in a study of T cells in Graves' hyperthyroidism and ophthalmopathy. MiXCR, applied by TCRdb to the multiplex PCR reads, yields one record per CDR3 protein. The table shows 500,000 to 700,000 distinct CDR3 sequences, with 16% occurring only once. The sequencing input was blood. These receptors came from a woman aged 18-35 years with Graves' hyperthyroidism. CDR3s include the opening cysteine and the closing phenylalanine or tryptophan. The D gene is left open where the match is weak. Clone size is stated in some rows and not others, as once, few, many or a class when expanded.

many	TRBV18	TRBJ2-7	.	CASSPNEYEQYF	TGTGCCAGCTCACCCAACGAATACGAGCAGTACTTC
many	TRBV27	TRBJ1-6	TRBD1	CASSLSPQGAHGSPLHF	TGTGCCAGCAGTTTATCGCCCCAGGGGGCCCACGGATCACCCCTCCACTTT
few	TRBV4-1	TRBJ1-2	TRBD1	CASSQRNIQGRGGYTF	TGCGCCAGCAGCCAACGAAACATACAGGGGAGAGGGGGCTACACCTTC
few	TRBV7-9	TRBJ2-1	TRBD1	CASRSRDRDIYNEQFF	TGTGCCAGCAGATCCCGGGACAGGGACATTTACAATGAGCAGTTCTTC
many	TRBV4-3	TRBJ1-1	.	CASSPLPGVDTEAFF	TGCGCCAGCAGCCCGCTACCGGGGGTCGACACTGAAGCTTTCTTT
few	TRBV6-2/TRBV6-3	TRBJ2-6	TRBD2	CASSYSLGRGSSGANVLTF	TGTGCCAGCAGTTACTCGCTGGGGAGGGGAAGCTCTGGGGCCAACGTCCTGACTTTC
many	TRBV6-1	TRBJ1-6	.	CASIRGEAYNSPLHF	TGTGCCAGCATCCGAGGGGAGGCCTATAATTCACCCCTCCACTTT
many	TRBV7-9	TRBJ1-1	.	CASSLVGRKNTEAFF	TGTGCCAGCAGCTTAGTGGGCAGAAAGAACACTGAAGCTTTCTTT
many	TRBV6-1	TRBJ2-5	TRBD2	CASSRPGLAGVVGETQYF	TGTGCCAGCAGTCGTCCCGGGCTAGCGGGAGTCGTTGGAGAGACCCAGTACTTC
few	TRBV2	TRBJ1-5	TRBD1	CASSYDRGSQPQHF	TGTGCCAGCAGTTACGACAGGGGGAGTCAGCCCCAGCATTTT
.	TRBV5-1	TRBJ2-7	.	CASSLMPAGGSEQYF	TGCGCCAGCAGCTTGATGCCGGCTGGGGGGTCCGAGCAGTACTTC
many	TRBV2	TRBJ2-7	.	CASSVNAGTDSYEQYF	TGTGCCAGCAGTGTGAATGCCGGGACGGACTCCTACGAGCAGTACTTC
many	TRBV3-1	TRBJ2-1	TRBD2	CASSQRERGAGYSYNEQFF	TGTGCCAGCAGCCAACGTGAGCGGGGGGCCGGCTACTCCTACAATGAGCAGTTCTTC
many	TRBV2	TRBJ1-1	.	CASSEDTSRAEAFF	TGTGCCAGCAGTGAAGACACTAGCCGCGCTGAAGCTTTCTTT
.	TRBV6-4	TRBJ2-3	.	CASSGGADTDTQYF	TGTGCCAGCAGTGGGGGGGCTGACACAGATACGCAGTATTTT
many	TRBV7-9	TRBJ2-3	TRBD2	CASSLVSGATDTQYF	TGTGCCAGCAGCTTAGTTAGCGGGGCTACAGATACGCAGTATTTT
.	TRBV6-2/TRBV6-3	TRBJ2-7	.	CASSPGTLSEQYF	TGTGCCAGCAGTCCCGGGACTCTAAGCGAGCAGTACTTC
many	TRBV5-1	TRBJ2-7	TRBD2	CASSLEWGGDEQYF	TGCGCCAGCAGCTTGGAGTGGGGAGGGGACGAGCAGTACTTC
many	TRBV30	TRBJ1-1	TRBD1	CAWSLTGTMNTEAFF	TGTGCCTGGAGTTTGACAGGGACCATGAACACTGAAGCTTTCTTT
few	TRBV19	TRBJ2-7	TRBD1	CACRGQGLHEQYF	TGTGCCTGCCGGGGACAGGGTCTCCACGAGCAGTACTTC
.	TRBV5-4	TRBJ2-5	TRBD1	CASSKDRRWETQYF	TGTGCCAGCAGCAAGGACAGGCGGTGGGAGACCCAGTACTTC
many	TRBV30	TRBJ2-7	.	CAWGRGGDSYEQYF	TGTGCCTGGGGGAGGGGGGGGGACTCCTACGAGCAGTACTTC
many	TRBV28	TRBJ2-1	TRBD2	CASSLPQPTSAQFF	TGTGCCAGCAGTTTACCCCAACCTACTAGCGCGCAGTTCTTC
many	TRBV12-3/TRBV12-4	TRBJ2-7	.	CASSWRVYEQYF	TGTGCCAGCAGTTGGCGGGTTTACGAGCAGTACTTC
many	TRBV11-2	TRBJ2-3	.	CASSLQGSGTDTQYF	TGTGCCAGCAGCTTACAGGGGTCTGGGACAGATACGCAGTATTTT
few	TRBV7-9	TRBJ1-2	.	CASSLAGDGYTF	TGTGCCAGCAGCTTAGCTGGGGATGGCTACACCTTC
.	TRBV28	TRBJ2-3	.	CASSAGTLFTDTQYF	TGTGCCAGCAGTGCCGGTACCCTTTTCACAGATACGCAGTATTTT
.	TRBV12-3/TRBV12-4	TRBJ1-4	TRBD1	CASSKTHRGTNEKLFF	TGTGCCAGCAGCAAAACTCACAGGGGTACTAATGAAAAACTGTTTTTT
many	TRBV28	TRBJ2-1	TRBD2	CASSLSSGPYNEQFF	TGTGCCAGCAGTTTATCTAGCGGGCCCTACAATGAGCAGTTCTTC
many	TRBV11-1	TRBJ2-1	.	CASSLGRAYNEQFF	TGTGCCAGCAGCTTAGGGCGGGCCTACAATGAGCAGTTCTTC
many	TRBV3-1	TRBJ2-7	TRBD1	CASSQESWTGTPEQYF	TGTGCCAGCAGCCAAGAGTCTTGGACAGGGACACCCGAGCAGTACTTC
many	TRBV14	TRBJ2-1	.	CASSQDLNLASNEQFF	TGTGCCAGCAGCCAAGATCTAAATCTAGCGAGCAATGAGCAGTTCTTC
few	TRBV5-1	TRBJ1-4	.	CASSLAGQGEKLFF	TGCGCCAGCAGCTTGGCGGGGCAGGGTGAAAAACTGTTTTTT
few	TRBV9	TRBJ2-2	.	CASSVKVSGNTGELFF	TGTGCCAGCAGCGTAAAAGTCTCGGGGAACACCGGGGAGCTGTTTTTT
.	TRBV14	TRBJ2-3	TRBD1	CASSPQGARVDTQYF	TGTGCCAGCAGCCCGCAGGGGGCTCGGGTAGATACGCAGTATTTT
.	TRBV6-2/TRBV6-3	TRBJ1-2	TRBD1	CASVIKGQGNGYTF	TGTGCCAGCGTTATCAAGGGACAGGGGAATGGCTACACCTTC
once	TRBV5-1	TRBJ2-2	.	CASSPHVLGTGELFF	TGCGCCAGCAGCCCCCACGTACTGGGCACCGGGGAGCTGTTTTTT
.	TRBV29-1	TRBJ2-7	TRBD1	CSVADRVYEQYF	TGCAGCGTTGCCGACAGGGTCTACGAGCAGTACTTC
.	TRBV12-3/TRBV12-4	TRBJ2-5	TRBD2	CASRLLAAKQETQYF	TGTGCCAGCAGACTACTAGCGGCGAAACAAGAGACCCAGTACTTC
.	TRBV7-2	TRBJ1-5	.	CASSLGRGYQPQHF	TGTGCCAGCAGCTTAGGAAGGGGGTATCAGCCCCAGCATTTT
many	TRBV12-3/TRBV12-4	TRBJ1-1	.	CASTLDGNTEAFF	TGTGCCAGCACCCTAGACGGGAACACTGAAGCTTTCTTT